This TCR beta chain was documented in a study of T cells in Graves' hyperthyroidism and ophthalmopathy. Patients with ophthalmopathy all had a Clinical Activity Score of at least 3, a NOSPECS grade of at least 4 and duration under 3 months. Orbital computed tomography, thyroid ultrasound, serum thyroxine and TRAb, and clinical symptoms together informed the diagnoses. Fresh 10 ml peripheral blood yielded PBMCs. The investigators amplified TCR beta CDR3 regions from RNA transcripts. The HTBI set primed first-round TCR CDR3 RT-PCR. TCRdb re-called the multiplex PCR reads through MiXCR, storing one row per CDR3 protein. The data show about 640,000 distinct CDR3 sequences, around 21% seen once. This CDR3 has 13 residues. Trimming took 4 bases from V and 5 from J, leaving 14 bases between them. Germline assignment: CDR1 SQVTM and CDR2 ANQGSEA.

The chain joins TRBV29-1 to TRBJ2-5; the D gene is possibly TRBD2 (6 bases). The sample taken for sequencing was blood. The TCR was taken from a man aged 25 to 40 with Graves' ophthalmopathy. The CDR3 DNA reads TGCAGCGTTGGAGGGAGGCCGGGGGAGACCCAGTACTTC. This codes for CSVGGRPGETQYF.